This TCR beta chain is drawn from a study of blood T cell repertoires in COVID-19. As for the study in general: T cells, B-cell-depleted T cells, or PBMCs supplied cDNA or gDNA.

In the source study's methods: Estimates of nucleated cell counts were drawn from the amplification of reference gene primers. Produced via immunoSEQ multiplex PCR; TCRdb's table is partial and in-frame only. For V, J and clone size, that table is used; D and trimming come from the DNA. Of fewer than 250,000 clones in the sample, 75% to 90% were seen once. Sequencing used peripheral blood. This TCR was recovered from a woman aged 70-85 years with active or convalescent COVID-19.

CDR3: CASKRGLSYNEQFF. Written as DNA, the CDR3 is TGTGCCAGCAAGCGGGGTCTGTCCTACAATGAGCAGTTCTTC. The chain combines TRBV11-2 with TRBJ2-1; 7 bases match TRBD2. Germline CDR1 and CDR2: SGHAT and FQNNGV. The CDR3 is made up of 14 amino acids. Trimming removed 7 bases from V and 1 base from J; junction bases left unmatched: 4.